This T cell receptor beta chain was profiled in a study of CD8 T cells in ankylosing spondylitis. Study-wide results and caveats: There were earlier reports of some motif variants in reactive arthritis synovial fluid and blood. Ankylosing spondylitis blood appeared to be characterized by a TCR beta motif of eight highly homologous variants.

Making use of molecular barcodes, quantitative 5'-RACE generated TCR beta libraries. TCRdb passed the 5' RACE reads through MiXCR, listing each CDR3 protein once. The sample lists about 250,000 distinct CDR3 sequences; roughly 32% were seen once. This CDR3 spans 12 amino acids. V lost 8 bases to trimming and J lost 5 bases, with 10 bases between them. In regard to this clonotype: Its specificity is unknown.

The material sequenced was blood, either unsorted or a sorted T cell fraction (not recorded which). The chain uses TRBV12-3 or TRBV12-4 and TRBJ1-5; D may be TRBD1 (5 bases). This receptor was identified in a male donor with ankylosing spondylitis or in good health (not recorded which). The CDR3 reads CASSWGDQPQHF. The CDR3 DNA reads TGTGCCAGCTCGTGGGGGGATCAGCCCCAGCATTTT.